What follows are 18 T cell receptor beta chains derived from one specimen sequenced in a study of blood T cell repertoires in COVID-19. Method: immunoSEQ multiplex PCR; TCRdb's copy keeps in-frame clones and lacks some. This table has about 320,000 clones, about 85% appearing once. The specimen was PBMCs or T cells enriched from blood (not recorded which). The receptors derive from a woman aged 30 to 39 who had been exposed to COVID-19.

The V call is TRBV13, the J call TRBJ2-7; D is undetermined. Trimming removed 4 bases at V and 3 bases at J, with 13 bases between. This CDR3 is built from 14 residues. Germline CDR1 is PRHDT and CDR2 is FYEKMQ (reference sequence). CDR3 loop: CASSSETQNYEQYF. In DNA form, the CDR3 reads TGTGCCAGCAGCTCCGAGACTCAAAACTACGAGCAGTACTTC.

V gene TRBV7-2 combines with J gene TRBJ1-1; D is unresolved. Germline CDR1 SGHTA, CDR2 FQGNSA. V was shortened by 6 bases and J by 7 bases, with 6 bases between the two germline ends. CDR3 length: 10 amino acids. The CDR3 sequence: CASSNYEAFF. For the CDR3, the DNA is TGTGCCAGCAGTAACTATGAAGCTTTCTTT. Together with reference TRBV7-2 and TRBJ1-1, the CDR3 gives the full variable domain: GAGVSQSPSNKVTEKGKDVELRCDPISGHTALYWYRQSLGQGLEFLIYFQGNSAPDKSGLPSDRFSAERTGGSVSTLTIQRTQQEDSAVYLCASSNYEAFFGQGTRLTVV.

The chain recombines TRBV27 with TRBJ1-4; D perhaps matches TRBD1 (6 bases). Germline loops: CDR1 MNHEY, CDR2 SMNVEV (reference sequence). Trimming shortened V by 6 bases and J by 7 bases, and 15 bases separated the two germline ends. This CDR3 comprises 14 residues. The CDR3 region is CASSPGHFSEKLFF. The CDR3, as DNA: TGTGCCAGCAGCCCGGGACACTTTAGTGAAAAACTGTTTTTT. The full variable domain, with the rest looked up from reference TRBV27 and TRBJ1-4, is EAQVTQNPRYLITVTGKKLTVTCSQNMNHEYMSWYRQDPGLGLRQIYYSMNVEVTDKGDVPEGYKVSRKEKRNFPLILESPSPNQTSLYFCASSPGHFSEKLFFGSGTQLSVL.

In its sample, this clone was seen once. The chain employs TRBV7-2 and TRBJ2-5, with 9 bases lining up with TRBD2. The CDR3 is 16 residues long. In germline, CDR1 is SGHTA, CDR2 FQGNSA. J was trimmed by 3 bases and V by 1 base; bases with no gene match: 6. CDR3 DNA: TGTGCCAGCAGCTTAGGGTTAGCGGGGGCCAAAGAGACCCAGTACTTC. Its translation is CASSLGLAGAKETQYF.

V usage is TRBV15 and J usage is TRBJ1-6; D might be TRBD1 (5 bases). Per the germline V gene, CDR1 is LNHNV and CDR2 is YYDKDF (reference sequence). V was cut by 0 bases and J by 8 bases, with 8 bases left in between. This CDR3 has 14 residues. The DNA of the CDR3 is TGTGCCACCAGCAGAGACAGGGAAGATTCACCCCTCCACTTT. Its translation is CATSRDREDSPLHF.

The DNA of the CDR3 is TGTGCCTGGAGTGCCCCAACTTCCTACGAGCAGTACTTC. Its protein is CAWSAPTSYEQYF. This sequence joins TRBV30 and TRBJ2-7; D remains ambiguous. Trimming left V 1 base short and J 1 base short, with 8 bases between. Germline CDR1 is GTSNPN and CDR2 is SVGIG (reference sequence). The CDR3 has 13 residues.

The V gene is TRBV18, the J gene TRBJ2-7; 7 nucleotides line up with TRBD2. Looked up from germline, CDR1 is KGHSH and CDR2 is LQKENI. The CDR3 covers 15 residues. J was trimmed by 2 bases and V by 5 bases; bases with no gene match: 9. In DNA form, the CDR3 reads TGTGCCAGCTCAGTGGGGGGGACCTTAACCTACGAGCAGTACTTC. This codes for CASSVGGTLTYEQYF.

This rearrangement joins TRBV2 to TRBJ2-3; possible D gene TRBD2, 7 bases. There are 15 residues in the CDR3. Germline V CDR1 and CDR2: SNHLY, FYNNEI. Trimming pared 8 bases from V and 2 bases from J, leaving 17 bases between. The CDR3 DNA reads TGTGCCAGCCGCCGCCAAGGGGGGGTCACAGATACGCAGTATTTT. It is translated as CASRRQGGVTDTQYF.

This rearrangement joins TRBV7-3 to TRBJ2-5; 7 bases are shared with TRBD2. The CDR3 extends over 15 amino acids. CDR1 is SGHTA and CDR2 is FQGTGA in the germline V gene. With 2 bases clipped from V and 4 bases from J, the junction kept 7 bases outside the gene matches. This CDR3 reads CASSLYGGGLETQYF. For the CDR3, the DNA is TGTGCCAGCAGCTTATATGGGGGAGGGCTAGAGACCCAGTACTTC.

J is TRBJ1-3 and V is TRBV9; D gene unclear. In germline, CDR1 is SGDLS, CDR2 YYNGEE. There are 14 residues in the CDR3. Trimming removed 3 bases at V and 3 bases at J, with 10 bases between. CDR3 protein: CASSARHSGNTIYF. DNA for the CDR3: TGTGCCAGCAGCGCGAGGCATAGTGGAAACACCATATATTTT.

The chain joins TRBV9 to TRBJ2-1; TRBD2 aligns across 7 bases. V shed 1 base, J shed 7 bases, and the junction held 11 bases outside the gene matches. Per germline, CDR1 SGDLS and CDR2 YYNGEE. The CDR3 totals 16 residues. Here the CDR3 reads CASSVSGNVIENEQFF. CDR3 bases: TGTGCCAGCAGCGTAAGCGGGAACGTGATCGAGAATGAGCAGTTCTTC.

V gene TRBV18 combines with J gene TRBJ2-1; D is ambiguous. The CDR3 extends over 18 amino acids. V dropped 2 bases and J dropped 4 bases, with 21 bases sitting between them. Per the germline V gene, CDR1 is KGHSH and CDR2 is LQKENI. The CDR3: CASSPIRPTRLQYNEQFF. CDR3 DNA sequence: TGTGCCAGCTCACCAATCCGTCCGACGAGGTTACAATACAATGAGCAGTTCTTC. Combining the CDR3 with reference TRBV18 and TRBJ2-1 gives the whole variable domain NAGVMQNPRHLVRRRGQEARLRCSPMKGHSHVYWYRQLPEEGLKFMVYLQKENIIDESGMPKERFSAEFPKEGPSILRIQQVVRGDSAAYFCASSPIRPTRLQYNEQFFGPGTRLTVL.

This clone was counted a few times. The rearrangement uses TRBV5-1 and TRBJ2-7; 9 nucleotides line up with TRBD2. The CDR3 extends over 16 amino acids. Germline V lookup: CDR1 SGHRS, CDR2 YFSETQ. The ends lost 0 bases at V and 0 bases at J; junction bases unmatched: 4. CDR3 sequence reads: CASSLVGGRDSYEQYF. The DNA of the CDR3 is TGCGCCAGCAGCTTGGTTGGCGGGAGGGACTCCTACGAGCAGTACTTC.

This chain connects TRBV7-3 to TRBJ2-5; D is perhaps TRBD2 (6 bases). Germline CDR1 and CDR2: SGHTA and FQGTGA. CDR3 size: 16 residues. V lost 1 base and J 0 bases, leaving 12 bases between the germline ends. The CDR3 region has the DNA TGTGCCAGCAGCTTAAGTCGCGGGGCCAACCAAGAGACCCAGTACTTC. Translated, it gives CASSLSRGANQETQYF.

The V call is TRBV28, the J call TRBJ1-3, with 8 nucleotides matching TRBD1. This CDR3 has 16 amino acids. Trimming cost V 2 bases and J 3 bases; bases outside gene matches: 6. Germline assignment: CDR1 MDHEN and CDR2 SYDVKM. DNA of the CDR3: TGTGCCAGCAGTTTAAGCGACAGGGGAGGTGGAAACACCATATATTTT. It specifies CASSLSDRGGGNTIYF. Supplemented by reference TRBV28 and TRBJ1-3, the full variable domain reads DVKVTQSSRYLVKRTGEKVFLECVQDMDHENMFWYRQDPGLGLRLIYFSYDVKMKEKGDIPEGYSVSREKKERFSLILESASTNQTSMYLCASSLSDRGGGNTIYFGEGSWLTVV.

The chain recombines TRBV3-1 (or the pseudogene TRBV3-2) with TRBJ2-7; TRBD2 agrees at 8 bases. The junction had 4 bases not matched to a gene; V was cut back by 5 bases and J by 4 bases. The CDR3 covers 13 residues. Germline V CDR1 and CDR2: LGHDT, YNNKEL (reference sequence). The CDR3 spells CASSKGLEYEQYF. Written as DNA, the CDR3 is TGTGCCAGCAGCAAGGGACTAGAGTACGAGCAGTACTTC.

In this sample, this clone turned up a few times. The rearrangement joins TRBV5-5 to TRBJ1-3; the D gene is possibly TRBD1 (5 bases). Germline V lookup: CDR1 SGHKS, CDR2 YYEKEE (reference sequence). CDR3 length equals 16 residues. Trimming took off 0 bases at V and 0 bases at J, with 10 bases between the two ends. The CDR3 spells CASSLARGRSGNTIYF. In DNA form, the CDR3 reads TGTGCCAGCAGCTTGGCGCGGGGCCGCTCTGGAAACACCATATATTTT.

The chain combines TRBV4-2 with TRBJ2-1; TRBD2 agrees at 11 bases. Trimming removed 0 bases from V and 9 bases from J; junction bases left unmatched: 4. The CDR3 is 15 residues long. Per the germline V gene, CDR1 is LGHNA and CDR2 is YNFKEQ. Written as DNA, the CDR3 is TGTGCCAGCAGCCAAGAACTAGCGGGGGTGGGTGAGCAGTTCTTC. Protein product: CASSQELAGVGEQFF.